A selection of T cell receptor beta chains follows, all from one sample in a study of T-cell reconstitution after alpha-beta-depleted transplantation in children. TCRdb reprocessed the PCR reads via MiXCR and lists one record per CDR3 protein. The data show roughly 300,000 distinct CDR3 sequences, with approximately 9.6% seen just once and about 9.4% held by the top ten. Here the sequenced sample was PBMCs from the stem cell graft donor, taken from the stem cell graft. These receptors were obtained from a human donor who donated a stem cell graft to a child with SCID. The CDR3 runs from the conserved cysteine through the conserved F or W. A D gene is named only where the DNA matches it firmly. Size is stated for part of the rows, as once, few or many counts, or as a class when the clone is expanded.

>.|TRBV12-3/TRBV12-4|.|TRBJ2-1
CASSSKFWVPVGTYNEQFF
TGTGCCAGCAGTTCTAAATTCTGGGTTCCGGTGGGAACTTACAATGAGCAGTTCTTC
>.|TRBV2|many|TRBJ2-6
CASSEDFSGANVLTF
TGTGCCAGCAGTGAGGACTTCTCTGGGGCCAACGTCCTGACTTTC
>.|TRBV12-3/TRBV12-4|.|TRBJ1-5
CASSPGTLLSNQPQHF
TGTGCCAGCAGCCCCGGGACACTACTTAGCAATCAGCCCCAGCATTTT
>TRBD1|TRBV7-2|few|TRBJ2-5
CASSLNRGEETQYF
TGTGCCAGCAGCTTAAACAGGGGGGAAGAGACCCAGTACTTC
>TRBD1|TRBV9|many|TRBJ1-1
CASSVGQGTEAFF
TGTGCCAGCAGCGTAGGACAGGGGACTGAAGCTTTCTTT
>TRBD1|TRBV20-1|few|TRBJ1-2
CSARDREDYGYTF
TGCAGTGCACGGGACAGGGAGGACTATGGCTACACCTTC
>.|TRBV3-1|.|TRBJ2-4
CASSHPHEKNIQYF
TGTGCCAGCAGCCATCCCCATGAGAAAAACATTCAGTACTTC
>TRBD2|TRBV12-3/TRBV12-4|many|TRBJ2-7
CASSYWGGNSYEQYF
TGTGCCAGCAGTTACTGGGGGGGAAACTCCTACGAGCAGTACTTC
>TRBD1|TRBV5-1|.|TRBJ2-1
CASSRQGVPNEQFF
TGCGCCAGCAGCCGACAGGGGGTTCCCAATGAGCAGTTCTTC
>.|TRBV5-1|many|TRBJ2-1
CASSPDANEQFF
TGCGCCAGCAGCCCTGACGCGAATGAGCAGTTCTTC
>TRBD1|TRBV7-9|few|TRBJ2-1
CASSSSTGGYGDEQFF
TGTGCCAGCAGCTCCAGTACAGGGGGTTATGGTGATGAGCAGTTCTTC
>.|TRBV20-1|many|TRBJ1-1
CSARQMNTEAFF
TGCAGTGCTAGACAGATGAACACTGAAGCTTTCTTT
>.|TRBV20-1|.|TRBJ1-2
CSARSVGAGYTF
TGCAGTGCTAGATCAGTAGGAGCTGGCTACACCTTC
>.|TRBV12-3/TRBV12-4|few|TRBJ2-1
CASSLAHGDYNEQFF
TGTGCCAGCAGTTTAGCGCACGGGGACTACAATGAGCAGTTCTTC
>.|TRBV5-1|few|TRBJ2-1
CASSTPGPSSYNEQFF
TGCGCCAGCAGCACCCCGGGACCCAGCTCCTACAATGAGCAGTTCTTC
>.|TRBV20-1|few|TRBJ2-7
CSADNDPARGEQYF
TGCAGTGCTGATAATGACCCCGCGAGGGGCGAGCAGTACTTC
>.|TRBV20-1|many|TRBJ2-2
CSARSRVSTGELFF
TGCAGTGCTAGATCCAGGGTCTCCACCGGGGAGCTGTTTTTT
>.|TRBV10-3|few|TRBJ2-2
CAITTGAGELFF
TGTGCCATCACTACTGGGGCCGGGGAGCTGTTTTTT
>.|TRBV20-1|few|TRBJ2-3
CSARGSGTDTQYF
TGCAGTGCTAGGGGGTCCGGCACAGATACGCAGTATTTT
>.|TRBV10-3|.|TRBJ2-3
CAIGFGPDTQYF
TGTGCCATCGGGTTTGGACCAGATACGCAGTATTTT
>.|TRBV29-1|many|TRBJ2-1
CSALEGSKFF
TGCAGCGCCCTGGAGGGGTCTAAGTTCTTC
>.|TRBV20-1|.|TRBJ2-7
CSALSSLRGGSYEQYF
TGCAGTGCCCTCTCTTCCTTGCGTGGGGGAAGTTACGAGCAGTACTTC
>TRBD2|TRBV12-3/TRBV12-4|few|TRBJ2-1
CASSLAGGYEQFF
TGTGCCAGCAGTTTAGCGGGAGGGTATGAGCAGTTCTTC
>.|TRBV6-5|many|TRBJ1-1
CASSYGGSTEAFF
TGTGCCAGCAGTTACGGGGGAAGCACTGAAGCTTTCTTT
>TRBD1|TRBV9|.|TRBJ2-7
CASSARGTGIYEQYF
TGTGCCAGCAGCGCAAGAGGGACAGGGATCTACGAGCAGTACTTC
>TRBD1|TRBV3-1|.|TRBJ2-3
CASSQPGQGAMQYF
TGTGCCAGCAGCCAACCGGGACAGGGGGCTATGCAGTATTTT
>.|TRBV29-1|.|TRBJ2-5
CSGRQGGSETQYF
TGCAGCGGTCGACAGGGAGGGTCGGAGACCCAGTACTTC
>.|TRBV20-1|few|TRBJ2-7
CSARRDPTLGEQYF
TGCAGTGCCAGACGGGACCCCACGTTGGGCGAGCAGTACTTC
>.|TRBV4-1|.|TRBJ1-1
CASSQVSGRMNTEAFF
TGCGCCAGCAGCCAAGTGTCGGGCAGAATGAACACTGAAGCTTTCTTT
>TRBD1|TRBV19|many|TRBJ1-2
CASIGTDHNYGYTF
TGTGCCAGTATCGGGACAGACCATAACTATGGCTACACCTTC
>TRBD2|TRBV2|few|TRBJ2-3
CASSDWTSGVVDTQYF
TGTGCCAGCAGTGATTGGACTAGCGGGGTTGTAGATACGCAGTATTTT
>.|TRBV2|.|TRBJ1-5
CASSEWFGSNQPQHF
TGTGCCAGCAGTGAATGGTTTGGGAGCAATCAGCCCCAGCATTTT
>.|TRBV12-3/TRBV12-4|.|TRBJ1-1
CASRARGMNTEAFF
TGTGCCAGCAGGGCGAGGGGCATGAACACTGAAGCTTTCTTT
>.|TRBV14|many|TRBJ2-5
CASSSHQGPLETQYF
TGTGCCAGCAGCTCCCATCAGGGACCCTTGGAGACCCAGTACTTC
>.|TRBV10-3|.|TRBJ2-5
CAISDGLQETQYF
TGTGCCATCAGTGATGGGCTCCAAGAGACCCAGTACTTC
>.|TRBV3-1|.|TRBJ1-4
CASSLRKKLFF
TGTGCCAGCAGCCTCAGGAAAAAACTGTTTTTT
>.|TRBV2|.|TRBJ2-1
CASSEARGRKSYNEQFF
TGTGCCAGCAGTGAAGCGAGGGGCCGAAAGTCCTACAATGAGCAGTTCTTC
>TRBD1|TRBV7-9|many|TRBJ1-1
CASSLALQGARITEAFF
TGTGCCAGCAGCTTAGCCTTGCAGGGGGCAAGGATCACTGAAGCTTTCTTT
>.|TRBV20-1|few|TRBJ2-7
CSARAEGFSYEQYF
TGCAGTGCTAGAGCAGAGGGCTTCTCCTACGAGCAGTACTTC
>.|TRBV19|.|TRBJ1-2
CASSLSKGYGYTF
TGTGCCAGTAGTTTGTCGAAAGGCTATGGCTACACCTTC
>TRBD1|TRBV19|once|TRBJ2-2
CASNAGGGITGELFF
TGTGCCAGTAATGCAGGGGGCGGTATCACCGGGGAGCTGTTTTTT
>.|TRBV9|many|TRBJ2-1
CASSVAPYNEQFF
TGTGCCAGCAGCGTAGCCCCCTACAATGAGCAGTTCTTC
>.|TRBV6-1|few|TRBJ1-1
CASSQPYLNTEAFF
TGTGCCAGCAGCCAGCCTTATTTGAACACTGAAGCTTTCTTT
>TRBD1|TRBV12-3/TRBV12-4|many|TRBJ2-6
CASSLGDRDFSGANVLTF
TGTGCCAGCAGTTTAGGGGACAGAGACTTCTCTGGGGCCAACGTCCTGACTTTC
>TRBD2|TRBV7-8|few|TRBJ2-3
CASSSGLAGITDTQYF
TGTGCCAGCAGCTCGGGACTAGCGGGGATCACAGATACGCAGTATTTT
>.|TRBV6-1|few|TRBJ1-1
CASTSVGGLGNTEAFF
TGTGCCAGCACCTCGGTCGGGGGGCTAGGGAACACTGAAGCTTTCTTT
>.|TRBV6-1|.|TRBJ2-7
CASSAGGGSDYEQYF
TGTGCCAGCAGTGCCGGCGGAGGATCCGACTACGAGCAGTACTTC
>TRBD1|TRBV5-8|few|TRBJ2-5
CASSSRDRGQETQYF
TGTGCCAGCAGCAGCCGGGACAGGGGGCAAGAGACCCAGTACTTC
>.|TRBV12-3/TRBV12-4|few|TRBJ2-3
CASSTAHSGTQYF
TGTGCCAGCAGTACAGCCCATTCGGGTACGCAGTATTTT
>TRBD2|TRBV6-6|many|TRBJ2-1
CASSWTSYEQFF
TGTGCCAGCAGCTGGACTAGCTATGAGCAGTTCTTC
>.|TRBV10-3|many|TRBJ2-5
CAIREGGNLETQYF
TGTGCCATCAGGGAGGGTGGGAATTTAGAGACCCAGTACTTC
>.|TRBV10-3|.|TRBJ2-5
CAISESLGGLHQETQYF
TGTGCCATCAGTGAGTCATTGGGGGGTCTCCATCAAGAGACCCAGTACTTC
>.|TRBV5-1|.|TRBJ2-5
CASSERTDSGAQYF
TGCGCCAGCAGCGAACGGACCGACTCCGGGGCCCAGTACTTC
>.|TRBV29-1|many|TRBJ2-1
CSVGKGTDPSYNEQFF
TGCAGCGTTGGAAAAGGGACGGACCCCTCCTACAATGAGCAGTTCTTC
>.|TRBV12-3/TRBV12-4|.|TRBJ1-4
CASSLGATGEKLFF
TGTGCCAGCAGTTTAGGGGCGACAGGTGAAAAACTGTTTTTT